This T cell receptor (beta chain) was sequenced during a study of graft-versus-host responses after intestinal transplantation. The overall study: Once they had received anti-thymocyte globulin induction, all recipients took tacrolimus and steroids for three to four years.

Sequenced by immunoSEQ multiplex PCR; TCRdb stores in-frame clones only, minus some. Found here are just over 95,000 clones, more than 85% of them singletons; the top ten hold more than 0.15%. The CDR3 covers 17 residues. Germline V lookup: CDR1 LNHNV, CDR2 YYDKDF (reference sequence). The V gene end was trimmed by 1 base and the J gene end by 3 bases; junction bases not matched to a gene: 3. A word on this clone: Its target is unknown.

The chain uses TRBV15 and TRBJ2-3; 14 bases map to TRBD2. The sequencing here drew on unstimulated CD4+ T cells sorted from spleen or lymph node cells, taken before intestinal transplant. This TCR was recovered from a human donor who received an intestinal transplant. The CDR3 is CATSRGTSGGRTDTQYF. DNA of the CDR3: TGTGCCACCAGCAGAGGGACTAGCGGGGGGAGAACAGATACGCAGTATTTT. Variable domain in full (rest from reference TRBV15 and TRBJ2-3): DAMVIQNPRYQVTQFGKPVTLSCSQTLNHNVMYWYQQKSSQAPKLLFHYYDKDFNNEADTPDNFQSRRPNTSFCFLDIRSPGLGDTAMYLCATSRGTSGGRTDTQYFGPGTRLTVL.